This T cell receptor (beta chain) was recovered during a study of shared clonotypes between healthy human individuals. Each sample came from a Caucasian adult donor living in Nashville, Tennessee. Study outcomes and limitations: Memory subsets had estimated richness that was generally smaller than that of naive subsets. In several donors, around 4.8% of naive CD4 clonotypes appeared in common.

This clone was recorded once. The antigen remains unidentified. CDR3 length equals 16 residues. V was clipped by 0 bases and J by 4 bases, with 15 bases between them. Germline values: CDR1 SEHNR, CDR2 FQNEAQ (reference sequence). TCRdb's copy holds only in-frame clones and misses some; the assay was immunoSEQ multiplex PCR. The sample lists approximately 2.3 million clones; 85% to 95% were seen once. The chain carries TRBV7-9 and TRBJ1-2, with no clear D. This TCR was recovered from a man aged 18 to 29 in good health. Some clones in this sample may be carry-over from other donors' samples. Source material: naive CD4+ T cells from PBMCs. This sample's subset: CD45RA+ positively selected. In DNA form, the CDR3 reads TGTGCCAGCAGCTTAGCGGGCGGCTTATTGGCCTATGGCTACACCTTC. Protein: CASSLAGGLLAYGYTF.